This is a list of T cell receptor beta chains from one sample in a study of blood T cells in healthy people across ages. In TCRdb, the 5' RACE reads were re-called with MiXCR into one record per CDR3 protein. This sample yields 790,000 or so distinct CDR3 sequences, of which less than 60% are seen a single time; 15% to 20% belongs to the top ten. The sequenced sample consisted of blood. These receptors all stem from a man of 80 years or more in good health. The CDR3 runs from the conserved cysteine through the conserved F or W. The order of the fields is V gene, D gene, J gene, CDR3 length, clone size, CDR3 DNA, CDR3 protein. A D gene is named only where the DNA matches it firmly. Where a row states a size, it is once, few, many or the class of an expanded clone; other rows omit it.

v_gene: TRBV7-2
d_gene: -
j_gene: TRBJ2-5
len: 16
abundance: -
CDR3nt: TGTGCCAGCAGCTTCAGTCGGCTAACTACGCAAGAGACCCAGTACTTC
CDR3aa: CASSFSRLTTQETQYF

v_gene: TRBV5-1
d_gene: -
j_gene: TRBJ2-2
len: 17
abundance: once
CDR3nt: TGCGCCAGCAGCTTGGCACCGCCAGGTATAAACACCGGGGAGCTGTTTTTT
CDR3aa: CASSLAPPGINTGELFF

v_gene: TRBV30
d_gene: TRBD2
j_gene: TRBJ2-5
len: 17
abundance: -
CDR3nt: TGTGCCTGGAGTAGGAACTGGGCGGGAGGGCCTCAAGAGACCCAGTACTTC
CDR3aa: CAWSRNWAGGPQETQYF

v_gene: TRBV9
d_gene: -
j_gene: TRBJ2-5
len: 12
abundance: few
CDR3nt: TGTGCCAGCAGCGTCGACGAAGAGACCCAGTACTTC
CDR3aa: CASSVDEETQYF

v_gene: TRBV3-1
d_gene: -
j_gene: TRBJ1-1
len: 14
abundance: -
CDR3nt: TGTGCCAGCAGCCAAGAGAGGGGTATAACTGAAGCTTTCTTT
CDR3aa: CASSQERGITEAFF

v_gene: TRBV4-1
d_gene: -
j_gene: TRBJ2-4
len: 16
abundance: -
CDR3nt: TGCGCCAGCAGCCAAGTTGAGGAGGGGGCCAAAAACATTCAGTACTTC
CDR3aa: CASSQVEEGAKNIQYF

v_gene: TRBV20-1
d_gene: -
j_gene: TRBJ2-7
len: 14
abundance: many
CDR3nt: TGCAGTGCTATCCGGGACCCTTTAGACCACGAGCAGTACTTC
CDR3aa: CSAIRDPLDHEQYF

v_gene: TRBV20-1
d_gene: -
j_gene: TRBJ1-5
len: 15
abundance: -
CDR3nt: TGCAGTGCTAGATCCGGGGGAAGCGGCAATCAGCCCCAGCATTTT
CDR3aa: CSARSGGSGNQPQHF

v_gene: TRBV7-2
d_gene: TRBD2
j_gene: TRBJ2-7
len: 15
abundance: few
CDR3nt: TGTGCCAGCAGCCAAGCCGGGACTAGCGATGGTGAGCAGTACTTC
CDR3aa: CASSQAGTSDGEQYF

v_gene: TRBV11-3
d_gene: -
j_gene: TRBJ2-7
len: 13
abundance: -
CDR3nt: TGTGCCAGCAGCCCTCCGCGACTGGGGGAGCAGTACTTC
CDR3aa: CASSPPRLGEQYF

v_gene: TRBV7-2
d_gene: -
j_gene: TRBJ2-1
len: 12
abundance: -
CDR3nt: TGTGCCAGCAGCTTTATTCGGTATGAGCAGTTCTTC
CDR3aa: CASSFIRYEQFF

v_gene: TRBV7-2
d_gene: TRBD1
j_gene: TRBJ2-7
len: 17
abundance: once
CDR3nt: TGTGCCAGCAGCTTCCCGACAGGGGCGAGCTCCTACAATGAGCAGTACTTC
CDR3aa: CASSFPTGASSYNEQYF

v_gene: TRBV24-1
d_gene: -
j_gene: TRBJ2-5
len: 16
abundance: -
CDR3nt: TGTGCCACCAGTGACCGGGGCGCGCCGAGTAGGGAGACCCAGTACTTC
CDR3aa: CATSDRGAPSRETQYF

v_gene: TRBV7-2
d_gene: -
j_gene: TRBJ2-5
len: 15
abundance: -
CDR3nt: TGTGCCAGCAGCCCCCGGTCTAGGGGGAGGGAGACCCAGTACTTC
CDR3aa: CASSPRSRGRETQYF

v_gene: TRBV13
d_gene: TRBD1
j_gene: TRBJ1-4
len: 15
abundance: few
CDR3nt: TGTGCCAGCAGCGCCTTGACAGGGGGCTCTGAAAAACTGTTTTTT
CDR3aa: CASSALTGGSEKLFF

v_gene: TRBV9
d_gene: -
j_gene: TRBJ2-3
len: 13
abundance: -
CDR3nt: TGTGCCAGCGACCAGGGGGGAGCAGATACGCAGTATTTT
CDR3aa: CASDQGGADTQYF

v_gene: TRBV30
d_gene: -
j_gene: TRBJ2-1
len: 12
abundance: -
CDR3nt: TGTGCCTGGAGTAATCTAGCTTATGAGCAGTTCTTC
CDR3aa: CAWSNLAYEQFF

v_gene: TRBV25-1
d_gene: TRBD1
j_gene: TRBJ2-2
len: 15
abundance: -
CDR3nt: TGTGCCAGCAGTGACAGGGGGCTGGTCACCGGGGAGCTGTTTTTT
CDR3aa: CASSDRGLVTGELFF

v_gene: TRBV11-3
d_gene: -
j_gene: TRBJ2-5
len: 13
abundance: few
CDR3nt: TGTGCCAGCAGCTTAGTGGTATTAGAGACCCAGTACTTC
CDR3aa: CASSLVVLETQYF

v_gene: TRBV2
d_gene: TRBD1
j_gene: TRBJ2-1
len: 13
abundance: -
CDR3nt: TGTGCCGGTGGACAGGGTACCTACAATGAGCAGTTCTTC
CDR3aa: CAGGQGTYNEQFF

v_gene: TRBV20-1
d_gene: TRBD2
j_gene: TRBJ2-3
len: 15
abundance: few
CDR3nt: TGCAGTGCTAGAGATCCTAGCGGAGACACAGATACGCAGTATTTT
CDR3aa: CSARDPSGDTDTQYF